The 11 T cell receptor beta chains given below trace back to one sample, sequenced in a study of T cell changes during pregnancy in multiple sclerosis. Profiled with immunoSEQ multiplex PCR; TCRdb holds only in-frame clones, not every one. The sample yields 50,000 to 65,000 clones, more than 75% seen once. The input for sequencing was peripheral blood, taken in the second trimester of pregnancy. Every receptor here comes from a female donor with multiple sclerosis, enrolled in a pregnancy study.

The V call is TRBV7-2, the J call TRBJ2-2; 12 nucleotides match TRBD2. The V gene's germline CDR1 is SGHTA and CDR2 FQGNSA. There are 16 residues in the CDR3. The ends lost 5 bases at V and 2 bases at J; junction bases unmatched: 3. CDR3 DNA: TGTGCCAGCAGCGCACTAGCGGGGGGCAACACCGGGGAGCTGTTTTTT. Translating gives CASSALAGGNTGELFF.

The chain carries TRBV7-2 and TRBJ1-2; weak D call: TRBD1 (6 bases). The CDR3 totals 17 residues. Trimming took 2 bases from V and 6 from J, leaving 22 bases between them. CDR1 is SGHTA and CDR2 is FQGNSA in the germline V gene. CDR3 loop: CASSLRSRGTSVNGYTF. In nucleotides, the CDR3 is TGTGCCAGCAGCTTACGTAGCAGGGGAACATCGGTTAATGGCTACACCTTC.

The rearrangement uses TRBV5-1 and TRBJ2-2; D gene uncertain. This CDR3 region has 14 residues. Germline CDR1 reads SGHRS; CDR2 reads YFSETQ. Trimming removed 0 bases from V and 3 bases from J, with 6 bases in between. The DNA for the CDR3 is TGCGCCAGCAGCTTGGAGAGGTACACCGGGGAGCTGTTTTTT. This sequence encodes CASSLERYTGELFF.

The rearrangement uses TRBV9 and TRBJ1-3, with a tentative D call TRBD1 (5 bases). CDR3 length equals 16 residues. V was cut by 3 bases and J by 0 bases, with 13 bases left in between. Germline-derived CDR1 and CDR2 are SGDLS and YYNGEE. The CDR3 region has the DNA TGTGCCAGCAGCGGACAGCCATCCTCCTCTGGAAACACCATATATTTT. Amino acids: CASSGQPSSSGNTIYF. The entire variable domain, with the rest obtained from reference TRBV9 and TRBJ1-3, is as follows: DSGVTQTPKHLITATGQRVTLRCSPRSGDLSVYWYQQSLDQGLQFLIQYYNGEERAKGNILERFSAQQFPDLHSELNLSSLELGDSALYFCASSGQPSSSGNTIYFGEGSWLTVV.

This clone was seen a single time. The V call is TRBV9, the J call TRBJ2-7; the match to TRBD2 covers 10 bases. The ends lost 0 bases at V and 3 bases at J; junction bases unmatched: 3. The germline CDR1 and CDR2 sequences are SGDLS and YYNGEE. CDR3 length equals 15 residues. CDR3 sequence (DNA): TGTGCCAGCAGCGTAGCTAGCGGGGGTTACTACGAGCAGTACTTC. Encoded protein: CASSVASGGYYEQYF.

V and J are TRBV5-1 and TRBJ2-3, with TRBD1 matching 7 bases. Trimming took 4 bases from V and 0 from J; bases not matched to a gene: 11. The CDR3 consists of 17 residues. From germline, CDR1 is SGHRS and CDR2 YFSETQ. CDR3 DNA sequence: TGCGCCAGCAGCCGGACAGGCGATCGTCATAGCACAGATACGCAGTATTTT. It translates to CASSRTGDRHSTDTQYF.

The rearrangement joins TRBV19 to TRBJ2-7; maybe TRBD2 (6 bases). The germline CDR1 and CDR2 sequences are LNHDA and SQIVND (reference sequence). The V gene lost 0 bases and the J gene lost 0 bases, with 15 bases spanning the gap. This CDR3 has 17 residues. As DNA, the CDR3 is TGTGCCAGTAGTATAGATCTCCGGGGGTGGTACTCCTACGAGCAGTACTTC. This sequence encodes CASSIDLRGWYSYEQYF.

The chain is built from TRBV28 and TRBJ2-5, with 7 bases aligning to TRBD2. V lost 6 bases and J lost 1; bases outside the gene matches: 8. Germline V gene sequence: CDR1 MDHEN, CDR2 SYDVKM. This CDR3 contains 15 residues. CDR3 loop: CASSLPGTTQETQYF. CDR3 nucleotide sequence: TGTGCCAGCAGCCTACCTGGGACTACCCAAGAGACCCAGTACTTC.

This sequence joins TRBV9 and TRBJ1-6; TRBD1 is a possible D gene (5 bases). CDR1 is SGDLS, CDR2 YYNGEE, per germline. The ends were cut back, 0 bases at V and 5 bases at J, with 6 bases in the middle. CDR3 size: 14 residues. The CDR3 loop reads CASSVEGNNSPLHF. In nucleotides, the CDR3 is TGTGCCAGCAGCGTAGAGGGGAATAATTCACCCCTCCACTTT.

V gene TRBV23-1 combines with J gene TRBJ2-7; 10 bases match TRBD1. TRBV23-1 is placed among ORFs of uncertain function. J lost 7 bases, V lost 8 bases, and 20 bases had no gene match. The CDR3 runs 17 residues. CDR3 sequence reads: CASVRDRGMSRTSEQYF. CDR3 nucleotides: TGCGCCAGCGTCCGGGACAGGGGTATGAGTAGAACTTCGGAGCAGTACTTC.

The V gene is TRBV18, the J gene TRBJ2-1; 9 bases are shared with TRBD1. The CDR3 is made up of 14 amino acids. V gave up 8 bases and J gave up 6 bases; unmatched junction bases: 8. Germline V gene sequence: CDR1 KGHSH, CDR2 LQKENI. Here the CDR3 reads CASLRDRESNEQFF. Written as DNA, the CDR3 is TGTGCCAGCCTTCGGGACAGGGAGTCCAATGAGCAGTTCTTC.